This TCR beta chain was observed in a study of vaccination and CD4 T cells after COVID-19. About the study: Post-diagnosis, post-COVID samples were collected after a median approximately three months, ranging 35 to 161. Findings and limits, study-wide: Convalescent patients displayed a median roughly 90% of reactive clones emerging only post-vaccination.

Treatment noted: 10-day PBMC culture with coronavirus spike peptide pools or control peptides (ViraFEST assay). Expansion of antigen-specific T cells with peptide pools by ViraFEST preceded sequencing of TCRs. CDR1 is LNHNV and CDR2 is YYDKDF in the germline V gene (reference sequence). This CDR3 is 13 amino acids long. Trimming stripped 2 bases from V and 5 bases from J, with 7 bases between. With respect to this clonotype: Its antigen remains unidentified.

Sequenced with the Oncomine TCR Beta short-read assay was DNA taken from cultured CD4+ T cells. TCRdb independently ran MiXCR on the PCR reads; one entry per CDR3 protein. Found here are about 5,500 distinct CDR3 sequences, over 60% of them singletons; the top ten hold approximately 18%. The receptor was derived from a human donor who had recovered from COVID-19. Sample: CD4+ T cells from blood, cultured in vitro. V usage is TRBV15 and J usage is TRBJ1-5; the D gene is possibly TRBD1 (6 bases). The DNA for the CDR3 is TGTGCCACCAGCAGAAAGGGGGATCAGCCCCAGCATTTT. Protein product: CATSRKGDQPQHF.